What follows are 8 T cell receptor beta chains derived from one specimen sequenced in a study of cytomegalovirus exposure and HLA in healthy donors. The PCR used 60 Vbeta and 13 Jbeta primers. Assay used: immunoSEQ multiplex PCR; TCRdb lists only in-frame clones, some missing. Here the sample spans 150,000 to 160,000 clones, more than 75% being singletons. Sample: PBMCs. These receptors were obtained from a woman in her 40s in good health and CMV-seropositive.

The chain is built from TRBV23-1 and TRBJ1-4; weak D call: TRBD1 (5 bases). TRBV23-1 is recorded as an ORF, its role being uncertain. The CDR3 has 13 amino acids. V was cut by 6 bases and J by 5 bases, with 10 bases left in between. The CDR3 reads CASRTVGNEKLFF. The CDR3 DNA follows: TGCGCCAGCAGGACAGTGGGGAATGAAAAACTGTTTTTT.

CDR3 sequence reads: CSVEKDGLSGRGGYTF. CDR3 DNA: TGCAGCGTTGAAAAGGATGGGCTTTCGGGCAGGGGTGGCTACACCTTC. The chain carries TRBV29-1 and TRBJ1-2; a weak D match, TRBD1 (6 bases). Per the germline V gene, CDR1 is SQVTM and CDR2 is ANQGSEA. This CDR3 comprises 16 residues. V lost 2 bases, J lost 7 bases, and 23 bases lay in between.

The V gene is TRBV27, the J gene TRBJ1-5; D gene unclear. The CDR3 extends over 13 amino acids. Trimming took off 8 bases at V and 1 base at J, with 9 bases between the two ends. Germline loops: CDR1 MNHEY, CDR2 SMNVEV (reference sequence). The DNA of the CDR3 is TGTGCCAGCTTCGGACTGAGCAATCAGCCCCAGCATTTT. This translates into CASFGLSNQPQHF.

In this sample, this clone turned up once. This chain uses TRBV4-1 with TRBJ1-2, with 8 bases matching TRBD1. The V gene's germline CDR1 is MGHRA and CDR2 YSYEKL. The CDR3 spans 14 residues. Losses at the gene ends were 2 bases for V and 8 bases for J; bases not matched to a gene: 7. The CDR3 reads CASSQSGQGWGYTF. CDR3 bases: TGCGCCAGCAGCCAAAGCGGACAGGGTTGGGGCTACACCTTC.

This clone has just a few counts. The CDR3 sequence: CASSYSGFANTGELFF. CDR3 nucleotides: TGTGCCAGCAGTTACTCGGGCTTCGCGAACACCGGGGAGCTGTTTTTT. The chain is built from TRBV6-6 and TRBJ2-2; D is unclear. CDR3 length equals 16 residues. Germline CDR1 MNHNY, CDR2 SVGAGI (reference sequence). Trimming removed 0 bases from V and 0 bases from J, with 8 bases in between.

The CDR3 loop reads CASSNDKLQPQHF. The CDR3 DNA is TGTGCCAGCAGTAACGATAAGCTTCAGCCCCAGCATTTT. This chain connects TRBV2 to TRBJ1-5; D remains ambiguous. This CDR3 has 13 amino acids. V was shortened by 5 bases and J by 6 bases, with 11 bases between the two germline ends. Germline V gene data show CDR1 as SNHLY and CDR2 as FYNNEI.

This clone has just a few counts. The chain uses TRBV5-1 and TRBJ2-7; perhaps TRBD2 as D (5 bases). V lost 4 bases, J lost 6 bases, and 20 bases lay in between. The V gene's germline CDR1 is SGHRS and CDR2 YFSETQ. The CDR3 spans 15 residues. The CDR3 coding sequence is TGCGCCAGCAGCCCGGAGGCTAGTTTCGTTGGCGAGCAGTACTTC. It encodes CASSPEASFVGEQYF.

The CDR3: CASNRGLTGELFF. CDR3 in DNA: TGTGCCAGTAACAGGGGGCTCACCGGGGAGCTGTTTTTT. The chain couples TRBV2 to TRBJ2-2; 9 bases agree with TRBD1. The CDR3 has 13 amino acids. J lost 4 bases, V lost 9 bases, and 3 bases had no gene match. Germline loops: CDR1 SNHLY, CDR2 FYNNEI.